Reported below is one TCR beta chain. The CDR3 has 12 amino acids. With 5 bases removed from V and 7 bases from J, the gap between germline ends came to 12 bases. Germline V gene lookup returns CDR1 SGHNT and CDR2 YYREEE (reference sequence). These data belong to a study of cytotoxic CD8 clonotypes in ibrutinib-treated CLL. Study at large: Productive templates per sample averaged nearly 260,000; productive rearrangements, about 89,000.

Only in-frame clones appear in the TCRdb table, and some are missing; sequencing was by immunoSEQ multiplex PCR. The data hold approximately 160,000 clones, with roughly 88% observed a single time. Material: PBMCs, obtained at disease progression, from a patient treated with ibrutinib. This TCR was sampled from a human donor with chronic lymphocytic leukemia. The V and J genes are TRBV5-4 and TRBJ1-2; D might be TRBD1 (5 bases). In DNA, the CDR3 is TGTGCCAGCAGACTCGGGACTTTTGGCTACACCTTC. Residues: CASRLGTFGYTF.